This TCR beta chain originates from a study of T cell responses to AZD1222 COVID-19 vaccine. Study details: Second-dose intervals of approximately 4 or approximately 12 weeks were pooled. Notes on the study in general: Females made up more of the donors, who were largely white British, and clonal diversity may have come out too low. Just a handful of AZD1222 recipients tested seropositive at baseline. Repertoire sampling occurred only after the peak T cell response.

The germline CDR1 and CDR2 sequences are LNHNV and YYDKDF (reference sequence). The CDR3 is made up of 17 amino acids. With V trimmed by 3 bases and J by 7 bases, 12 bases remained unmatched. As for this clone: Its antigen is unidentified.

Produced via immunoSEQ multiplex PCR; TCRdb's table is partial and in-frame only. This sample has some 66,000 clones; roughly 87% occur once, and the top ten carry roughly 17%. This TCR derives from an adult in good health. The V and J genes are TRBV15 and TRBJ1-2; 12 bases are shared with TRBD1. This sample comprised peripheral blood, obtained on day 0 of AZD1222 vaccination. CDR3 coding DNA: TGTGCCACCAGCAGGGGACAGGGGGCACCTAGGCAGATTGGCTACACCTTC. Amino acids: CATSRGQGAPRQIGYTF. Complete variable domain (other parts from reference TRBV15 and TRBJ1-2): DAMVIQNPRYQVTQFGKPVTLSCSQTLNHNVMYWYQQKSSQAPKLLFHYYDKDFNNEADTPDNFQSRRPNTSFCFLDIRSPGLGDTAMYLCATSRGQGAPRQIGYTFGSGTRLTVV.